This T cell receptor beta chain derives from a study of T cells in Graves' hyperthyroidism and ophthalmopathy. Whole-study findings and limits: For ophthalmopathy, model prediction preceded onset by a median around 7 months. Expanded thyroid clonotypes (above 0.001) were mostly also found in blood.

The study included ophthalmopathy patients with Clinical Activity Score at least 3, NOSPECS grade at least 4 and duration under 3 months. This sample holds PBMCs from about 10 ml fresh peripheral blood. Germline V lookup: CDR1 SGHAT, CDR2 FQNNGV. The CDR3 contains 13 residues. Trimming removed 3 bases at V and 2 bases at J, with 7 bases between. RNA transcripts served as the template for amplifying TCR beta CDR3 regions. Primed by the HTBI set, a first-round RT-PCR was run on the TCR CDR3. One entry per CDR3 protein results from TCRdb running MiXCR on the multiplex PCR reads. Found here are 410,000 or so distinct CDR3 sequences, about 14% of them singletons; the top ten hold around 14%. Many counts were recorded for this clonotype. Its antigen is unidentified.

This chain uses TRBV11-2 with TRBJ1-2; D unresolved. The specimen sequenced was blood. This receptor was identified in a man between 18 and 29 years old with Graves' ophthalmopathy. In nucleotides, the CDR3 is TGTGCCAGCAGCTTGTGGCGAAACTATGGCTACACCTTC. Translation gives CASSLWRNYGYTF.